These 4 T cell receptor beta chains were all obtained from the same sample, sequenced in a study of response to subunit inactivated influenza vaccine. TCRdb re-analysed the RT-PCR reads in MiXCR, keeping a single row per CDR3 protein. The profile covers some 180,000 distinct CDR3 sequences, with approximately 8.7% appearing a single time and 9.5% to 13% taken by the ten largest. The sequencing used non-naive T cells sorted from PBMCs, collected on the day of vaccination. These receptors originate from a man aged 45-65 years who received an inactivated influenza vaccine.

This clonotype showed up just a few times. CDR3 coding DNA: TGTGCCAGCAGCTTAGTGACTAGCCAAGAGACCCAGTACTTC. Its translation is CASSLVTSQETQYF. The chain employs TRBV13 and TRBJ2-5; D possibly corresponds to TRBD2 (6 bases). From germline, CDR1 is PRHDT and CDR2 FYEKMQ (reference sequence). V dropped 1 base and J dropped 1 base, with 7 bases sitting between them. The CDR3 is made up of 14 amino acids.

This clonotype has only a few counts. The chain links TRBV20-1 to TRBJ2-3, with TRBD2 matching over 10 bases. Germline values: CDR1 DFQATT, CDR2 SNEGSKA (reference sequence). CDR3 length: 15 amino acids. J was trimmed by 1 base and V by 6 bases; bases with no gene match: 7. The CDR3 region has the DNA TGCAGTGCGCGGGAGAGCGGGGGGGGCACAGATACGCAGTATTTT. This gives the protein CSARESGGGTDTQYF.

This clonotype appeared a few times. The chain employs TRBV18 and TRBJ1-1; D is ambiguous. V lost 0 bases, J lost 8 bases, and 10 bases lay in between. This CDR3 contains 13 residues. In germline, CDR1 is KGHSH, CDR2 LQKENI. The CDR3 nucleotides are TGTGCCAGCTCACCACCGACCGGAACCGAAGCTTTCTTT. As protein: CASSPPTGTEAFF. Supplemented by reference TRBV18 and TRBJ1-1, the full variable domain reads NAGVMQNPRHLVRRRGQEARLRCSPMKGHSHVYWYRQLPEEGLKFMVYLQKENIIDESGMPKERFSAEFPKEGPSILRIQQVVRGDSAAYFCASSPPTGTEAFFGQGTRLTVV.

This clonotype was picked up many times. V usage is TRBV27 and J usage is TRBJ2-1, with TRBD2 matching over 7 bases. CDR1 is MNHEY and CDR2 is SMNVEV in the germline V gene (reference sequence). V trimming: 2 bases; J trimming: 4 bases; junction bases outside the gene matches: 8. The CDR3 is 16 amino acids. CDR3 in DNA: TGTGCCAGCAGTTTAATAGCGGGTATTATTTACAATGAGCAGTTCTTC. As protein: CASSLIAGIIYNEQFF.